Each of the 14 T cell receptor beta chains below was sequenced from the same sample in a study of HIV-infected patients and healthy controls. Approximately 500 ng RNA was reverse transcribed with alpha and beta constant-region primers. Each of the alpha and beta chains got its own library through chain-specific third strand synthesis with indices. TCRdb analysed the 5' RACE reads with MiXCR anew, one entry per CDR3 protein. The top ten clones hold roughly a fifth of a sample with some 7,400 distinct CDR3 sequences, 6.7% of them seen once. Roughly three months, about 14 weeks, into antiretroviral therapy, follow-up blood was collected. The repertoire came from unfractionated whole blood and reflected all unsorted peripheral T cells. Specimen: blood, collected during antiretroviral therapy. The receptors were gathered from an adult with HIV infection.

This clonotype was recorded a few times. Because the library targeted alpha chains, this beta chain is an off-target read whose size means little. The chain employs TRBV11-2 and TRBJ2-2; TRBD2 matches at 7 bases. The CDR3 length is 16 residues. Trimming took 4 bases from V and 4 from J; bases not matched to a gene: 9. The germline CDR1 and CDR2 sequences are SGHAT and FQNNGV. CDR3 in DNA: TGTGCCAGCAGCTCCTCAAGCTGGGGGGGCACCGGGGAGCTGTTTTTT. This encodes CASSSSSWGGTGELFF.

A note on this clonotype: A much more abundant neighbour one base away suggests this may be a read error. Being off target in a library aimed at alpha chains, this beta chain has a size of little meaning. This chain links TRBV7-9 with TRBJ2-7; 7 bases match TRBD1. The V and J ends lost 8 bases and 2 bases, in that order; junction bases with no gene match: 9. The germline V gene has CDR1 SEHNR and CDR2 FQNEAQ (reference sequence). The CDR3 has 14 amino acids. CDR3 loop: CASGAWDSPYEQYF. The CDR3, as DNA: TGTGCCAGCGGCGCGTGGGACAGCCCCTACGAGCAGTACTTC.

Judged by abundance, this clonotype is medium-sized (0.01 to 0.1%). Since the library was made to target alpha chains, this beta chain is a stray read and its abundance is not meaningful. The chain carries TRBV5-1 and TRBJ2-4; the D gene is possibly TRBD2 (5 bases). Between the trimmed V and J ends, which lost 4 bases and 10 bases, there was a span of 24 bases. The CDR3 length is 16 residues. Germline CDR1 SGHRS, CDR2 YFSETQ. For the CDR3, the DNA is TGCGCCAGCAGCCATTACAATCCGACGGAGGATACAATTCAGTACTTC. Its protein product is CASSHYNPTEDTIQYF.

In this sample, this clonotype turned up many times. Within a library made for alpha chains, this beta chain is off target, and its count is uninformative. The chain is built from TRBV5-4 and TRBJ2-5; D gene unclear. Trimming pared 0 bases from V and 3 bases from J, leaving 0 bases between. The germline CDR1 and CDR2 sequences are SGHNT and YYREEE (reference sequence). The CDR3 sequence is 11 residues long. The chain's CDR3 is CASSLEETQYF. CDR3 DNA sequence: TGTGCCAGCAGCTTGGAAGAGACCCAGTACTTC.

This clonotype was seen repeatedly, ten times or more. A library prepared for alpha chains yielded this beta chain as an off-target read; its size is of little meaning. V and J are TRBV18 and TRBJ2-7; TRBD2 matches 7 bases. CDR3 length equals 14 residues. Germline CDR1 is KGHSH and CDR2 is LQKENI. Trimming removed 2 bases from V and 4 bases from J; junction bases left unmatched: 5. The CDR3 region is CASSPRREWYEQYF. The CDR3 coding sequence is TGTGCCAGCTCACCAAGGCGGGAGTGGTACGAGCAGTACTTC.

In this sample, this clonotype is medium-sized. This beta chain was picked up by a library intended for alpha chains and is off target, so its count carries little meaning. This chain links TRBV4-1 with TRBJ2-3, with D possibly matching TRBD2 (5 bases). This CDR3 is 12 amino acids long. Germline V gene data show CDR1 as MGHRA and CDR2 as YSYEKL. Trimming shortened V by 8 bases and J by 2 bases, and 8 bases separated the two germline ends. This CDR3 reads CASGGPTDTQYF. CDR3 nucleotides: TGCGCCAGCGGAGGTCCCACAGATACGCAGTATTTT.

This clonotype rates as medium-sized. The library was built for alpha chains, so this beta chain is an off-target read and its size means little. The rearrangement joins TRBV5-1 to TRBJ2-7, with a tentative D call TRBD1 (5 bases). The CDR3 loop spans 13 amino acids. V was pared by 2 bases and J by 4 bases, with 10 bases between. CDR1 SGHRS and CDR2 YFSETQ come from the germline V gene. CDR3 DNA: TGCGCCAGCAGCTTAAGACAGAAGTACGAGCAGTACTTC. This sequence encodes CASSLRQKYEQYF.

At least ten counts were recorded for this clonotype. This beta chain is an off-target read within a library intended for alpha chains, so its frequency means little. This chain uses TRBV25-1 with TRBJ1-5; perhaps TRBD1 as D (5 bases). Looked up from germline, CDR1 is MGHDK and CDR2 is SYGVNS. Trimming left V 3 bases short and J 4 bases short, with 10 bases between. The length of the CDR3 is 14 residues. CDR3 sequence (DNA): TGTGCCAGCAGTGACGGGGGTGGGAATCAGCCCCAGCATTTT. Translating it yields CASSDGGGNQPQHF.

By share, this clonotype counts as medium-sized (0.01 to 0.1%). With the library built for alpha chains, this beta chain is off target and its frequency is not meaningful. V gene TRBV3-1 combines with J gene TRBJ2-4; D is ambiguous. Trimming left V 0 bases short and J 0 bases short, with 12 bases between. This CDR3 region has 17 residues. Per the germline V gene, CDR1 is LGHDT and CDR2 is YNNKEL (reference sequence). The CDR3 here is CASSQEYGGRAKNIQYF. CDR3 sequence (DNA): TGTGCCAGCAGCCAAGAGTACGGTGGCCGAGCCAAAAACATTCAGTACTTC. The whole variable domain, filled in from reference TRBV3-1 and TRBJ2-4, reads DTAVSQTPKYLVTQMGNDKSIKCEQNLGHDTMYWYKQDSKKFLKIMFSYNNKELIINETVPNRFSPKSPDKAHLNLHINSLELGDSAVYFCASSQEYGGRAKNIQYFGAGTRLSVL.

This clonotype was seen a few times. Little can be read into the size of this beta chain, an off-target read in a library designed for alpha chains. The V and J genes are TRBV20-1 and TRBJ2-7; D may be TRBD2 (6 bases). The V and J ends lost 0 bases and 12 bases respectively, with 12 bases between them. The CDR3 has 11 amino acids. The germline gives CDR1 DFQATT, CDR2 SNEGSKA (reference sequence). The CDR3, as DNA: TGCAGTGCTAGAGATCTTACCGGGAGGTACTTC. It specifies CSARDLTGRYF.

This clonotype was picked up one time. A library prepared for alpha chains yielded this beta chain as an off-target read; its size is of little meaning. J is TRBJ2-5 and V is TRBV11-2, with 8 positions matching TRBD1. The CDR3 is 15 amino acids. In germline, CDR1 is SGHAT, CDR2 FQNNGV. V trimming: 5 bases; J trimming: 5 bases; junction bases outside the gene matches: 10. The DNA of the CDR3 is TGTGCCAGCAGCCCGACAGGGGTCGTTATCGAGACCCAGTACTTC. It specifies CASSPTGVVIETQYF.

About this clonotype itself: This beta chain is off target for a library built for alpha chains, so its abundance means little. V usage is TRBV27 and J usage is TRBJ1-1; D gene uncertain. Trimming took off 3 bases at V and 2 bases at J, with 10 bases between the two ends. CDR3 size: 14 residues. CDR1 is MNHEY and CDR2 is SMNVEV in the germline V gene (reference sequence). The CDR3 spells CASSFGRLNTEAFF. CDR3 sequence (DNA): TGTGCCAGCAGTTTTGGCAGGCTAAACACTGAAGCTTTCTTT.

This clonotype showed up many times. This beta chain appears as a stray read in a library generated for alpha chains; its size is not informative. The chain joins TRBV6-2 or TRBV6-3 to TRBJ1-1; 9 positions agree with TRBD1. The J segment lost 3 bases and the V segment lost 5 bases, leaving 4 bases of the junction unmatched. CDR3 length equals 14 residues. The germline V gene encodes CDR1 MNHEY and CDR2 SVGEGT. The CDR3 sequence is CASSGGQGDTEAFF. The CDR3 DNA sequence: TGTGCCAGCAGTGGGGGACAGGGCGACACTGAAGCTTTCTTT.

This clonotype was observed at least ten times. In a library made to pick up alpha chains, this beta chain is a stray read with a size that means little. This chain links TRBV20-1 with TRBJ2-7; D gene ambiguous. V dropped 7 bases and J dropped 2 bases, with 12 bases sitting between them. The CDR3 runs 12 residues. CDR1 DFQATT and CDR2 SNEGSKA come from the germline V gene (reference sequence). CDR3 DNA sequence: TGCAGTGTCCTGGCGCCGGCCTACGAGCAGTACTTC. It codes for CSVLAPAYEQYF.